This entry lists 4 T cell receptor beta chains sequenced from one sample in a study of identical twins (dated by TCRdb to the mid-2010s). The receptor library was made with 5' RACE. The run used an Illumina HiSeq 2000. TCRdb cleaned the public reads at Q25 with fastp, built clones with MiXCR and kept in-frame beta chains. Merged by CDR3 protein, the rows form single entries marked with the most common genes and DNA. Recorded for this sample are about 890,000 distinct CDR3 sequences; around an eighth of them occurred a single time. The top ten clonotypes cover around 1.6% of the sample. These same data were also listed under a study on yellow fever vaccine responses in identical twins.

The sample comprised PBMCs. These receptors all come from a woman in her late teens or twenties in good health.

This clonotype was observed a handful of times. The chain joins TRBV6-5 to TRBJ1-1; unclear D gene. The ends were cut back, 0 bases at V and 0 bases at J, with 11 bases in the middle. Germline V lookup: CDR1 MNHEY, CDR2 SVGAGI. The CDR3 contains 16 residues. This CDR3 reads CASSYSRSLMNTEAFF. CDR3 coding DNA: TGTGCCAGCAGTTACTCCCGCAGTTTAATGAACACTGAAGCTTTCTTT.

The chain links TRBV14 to TRBJ2-7, with D uncertain. V was cut by 1 base and J by 8 bases, with 12 bases left in between. Germline lookup yields CDR1 SGHDN and CDR2 FVKESK. The CDR3 covers 13 residues. CDR3 amino acids: CASSQGNTGQQYV. CDR3 nucleotide sequence: TGTGCCAGCAGCCAAGGGAATACGGGCCAGCAGTACGTC.

V is TRBV7-9 and J is TRBJ1-1; 8 nucleotides line up with TRBD1. From germline, CDR1 is SEHNR and CDR2 FQNEAQ (reference sequence). V trimming: 5 bases; J trimming: 4 bases; junction bases outside the gene matches: 9. This CDR3 comprises 15 residues. This chain's CDR3 is CASSPRTGWRTEAFF. CDR3 coding DNA: TGTGCCAGCAGCCCCAGGACAGGGTGGCGCACTGAAGCTTTCTTT. Complete variable domain (other parts from reference TRBV7-9 and TRBJ1-1): DTGVSQNPRHKITKRGQNVTFRCDPISEHNRLYWYRQTLGQGPEFLTYFQNEAQLEKSRLLSDRFSAERPKGSFSTLEIQRTEQGDSAMYLCASSPRTGWRTEAFFGQGTRLTVV.

This clonotype has at least ten counts. J is TRBJ2-7 and V is TRBV7-2; TRBD2 is a possible D gene (6 bases). The CDR3 is 15 amino acids. Deletions cut 3 bases from V and 4 bases from J, with 16 bases between. CDR1 and CDR2 (germline): SGHTA, FQGNSA. DNA for the CDR3: TGTGCCAGCAGCTTGATGGCTAGCGCCCCGTACGAGCAGTACGTC. Its protein product is CASSLMASAPYEQYV.